This T cell receptor (beta chain) was retrieved from a study of blood T cell repertoires in COVID-19. In the study's own analysis: Nucleated cell counts were estimated from reference gene primer amplification. Sequencing was performed with immunoSEQ multiplex PCR; in TCRdb, only in-frame clones are kept and a portion is missing. V, J and clone size derive from that table, while D and trimming were established from the DNA sequence. The table includes fewer than 400,000 clones, roughly 89% detected once. Each participant's cohort was designated according to participant-reported clinical history. Either two negative PCRs, clearance, or symptom resolution qualified Cohort 3 donors as recovered. This CDR3 contains 14 residues. CDR1 and CDR2 from the germline V gene are MGHRA and YSYEKL. Trimming shortened V by 2 bases and J by 6 bases, and 14 bases separated the two germline ends.

The chain is built from TRBV4-1 and TRBJ2-7, with a weak D call TRBD1 (5 bases). The TCR was taken from a woman between 50 and 59 years old who had recovered from COVID-19. The source material was PBMCs or T cells enriched from blood (not recorded which). The DNA for the CDR3 is TGCGCCAGCAGCCAACCATTCAGGGTCGTCGAGCAGTACTTC. Translation gives CASSQPFRVVEQYF.